This T cell receptor beta chain was recovered during a study of T cell repertoires in cytomegalovirus infection. Study summary: Both recently identified HLA-C-restricted and well-studied HLA-B-restricted CMV epitopes were used in the study. Based on public TCR beta signatures, there were indications of CMV infection and of a matching HLA type. Study-wide results and caveats: Identification of carriers of CMV plus the relevant HLA was performed using cumulative public TCR beta family frequency. Predominance within the ex vivo response was attributable to HLA-C-restricted CMV-specific TCR beta clonotypes.

TCRdb passed the reads through MiXCR, listing each CDR3 protein once. Of a few hundred thousand distinct CDR3 sequences listed, 34% are singletons. Only a few counts were recorded for this clonotype. Its antigen is currently unknown. The germline V gene has CDR1 MDHEN and CDR2 SYDVKM. The CDR3 consists of 15 residues. The V end was cut by 5 bases, the J end by 8 bases, with 21 bases between. This specimen consisted of cultured PBMCs, obtained from culture after CMV antigen stimulation. This rearrangement joins TRBV28 to TRBJ1-2, with D possibly matching TRBD1 (5 bases). The source of this sequence is a human donor in good health (CMV status not recorded). Some clones in this sample may be carry-over from other donors' samples. CDR3: CASSPPHLGAGGYTF. In nucleotides, the CDR3 is TGTGCCAGCAGTCCACCCCACCTCGGGGCGGGCGGCTACACCTTC.